This TCR beta chain emerged from a study of cytomegalovirus exposure and HLA in healthy donors. Study outcomes and limitations: In vitro testing confirmed a few CMV-associated chains as specific for CMV antigens.

The CDR3 loop spans 13 amino acids. Germline V CDR1 and CDR2: MDHEN, SYDVKM. Sequenced by immunoSEQ multiplex PCR; TCRdb stores in-frame clones only, minus some. The profile covers hundreds of thousands of clones, with 86% appearing a single time and under 0.95% taken by the ten largest. A remark on this clone: Antigen specificity is unknown. At one of its ends the junction is not consistent with the germline gene, which may arise from a read error.

The J gene is TRBJ2-7, the V gene TRBV28; tentative D call: TRBD2 (5 bases). The TCR sequence derives from a woman under 30 in good health and CMV-seronegative. The sequencing input was PBMCs. CDR3 sequence (DNA): TGTGCCAGCCGGCCGCCGACTGACTACGTGCAGTACTTC. Translating gives CASRPPTDYVQYF.